Shown below are 30 T cell receptor beta chains from a single sample sequenced in a study of CD8+ T cells in alopecia areata. RNA, once extracted, was reverse transcribed into cDNA for use as the sequencing template. Clones were read by immunoSEQ multiplex PCR, and TCRdb kept only the in-frame ones, dropping some. The table lists approximately 140,000 clones, over 70% of them singletons. The source material was CD8+ T cells sorted from blood, sampled at week 0. These receptors all come from a human donor with alopecia areata.

The chain is built from TRBV27 and TRBJ2-6; D is perhaps TRBD1 (6 bases). Germline assignment: CDR1 MNHEY and CDR2 SMNVEV (reference sequence). V was trimmed by 5 bases and J by 0 bases, leaving 14 bases between them. The CDR3 has 17 residues. CDR3 DNA: TGTGCCAGCAGTGCGACAGGACCGATCTCTGGGGCCAACGTCCTGACTTTC. Protein product: CASSATGPISGANVLTF.

Concerning this clone: Other DNA sequences in the same sample also yield this CDR3. V usage is TRBV27 and J usage is TRBJ2-5; D call uncertain. CDR1 is MNHEY, CDR2 SMNVEV, per germline (reference sequence). The V gene lost 4 bases and the J gene lost 1 base, with 1 base spanning the gap. The CDR3 spans 11 residues. CDR3: CASSSQETQYF. For the CDR3, the DNA is TGTGCCAGCAGTTCCCAAGAGACCCAGTACTTC.

V usage is TRBV7-9 and J usage is TRBJ2-5; D is uncertain. The CDR3 is made up of 16 amino acids. The V end was cut by 0 bases, the J end by 4 bases, with 15 bases between. Germline V lookup: CDR1 SEHNR, CDR2 FQNEAQ (reference sequence). The CDR3 DNA reads as TGTGCCAGCAGCTTAGCATGGCCCCCCCGCTTAGAGACCCAGTACTTC. It yields the protein CASSLAWPPRLETQYF.

This rearrangement joins TRBV18 to TRBJ1-1; D not certain. Between the trimmed V and J ends, which lost 3 bases and 3 bases, there was a span of 5 bases. The CDR3 contains 12 residues. Germline CDR1 reads KGHSH; CDR2 reads LQKENI. The CDR3 sequence is CASSPEDTEAFF. CDR3 in DNA: TGTGCCAGCTCACCGGAGGACACTGAAGCTTTCTTT. The full variable domain, in which reference TRBV18 and TRBJ1-1 provide the parts outside the CDR3, is NAGVMQNPRHLVRRRGQEARLRCSPMKGHSHVYWYRQLPEEGLKFMVYLQKENIIDESGMPKERFSAEFPKEGPSILRIQQVVRGDSAAYFCASSPEDTEAFFGQGTRLTVV.

This clone was seen once. The chain carries TRBV5-1 and TRBJ2-7; D uncertain. Germline CDR1 is SGHRS and CDR2 is YFSETQ. This CDR3 contains 17 residues. V was trimmed by 4 bases and J by 5 bases, leaving 25 bases between them. The DNA for the CDR3 is TGCGCCAGCAGCCCAGCCGGTCAGGTCGCTTCTTTGGACGAGCAGTACTTC. Translated, it gives CASSPAGQVASLDEQYF.

J is TRBJ2-5 and V is TRBV10-3; the D call may be TRBD1 or TRBD2 (5 bases each). Germline CDR1 and CDR2: ENHRY and SYGVKD. The V end was cut by 4 bases, the J end by 5 bases, with 14 bases between. The CDR3 is made up of 14 amino acids. The CDR3, as DNA: TGTGCCATCAGTGGGGCATTTTGGGGGGAGACCCAGTACTTC. This gives the protein CAISGAFWGETQYF.

The chain links TRBV19 to TRBJ1-1; D might be TRBD1 (6 bases). Germline V gives CDR1 LNHDA, CDR2 SQIVND (reference sequence). CDR3 size: 15 residues. Trimming removed 4 bases at V and 3 bases at J, with 15 bases between. Written as DNA, the CDR3 is TGTGCCAGTAGTACCGGATACAGGGTGGACACTGAAGCTTTCTTT. It encodes CASSTGYRVDTEAFF.

The chain has TRBV29-1 and TRBJ1-2; 9 bases fit TRBD1. The CDR3 consists of 14 residues. V lost 3 bases, J lost 5 bases, and 7 bases stayed unmatched. Germline assignment: CDR1 SQVTM and CDR2 ANQGSEA. CDR3 sequence reads: CSVDRGDRGYGYTF. The DNA for the CDR3 is TGCAGCGTTGATAGGGGCGACAGGGGGTATGGCTACACCTTC. Full variable domain (rest looked up from reference TRBV29-1 and TRBJ1-2): SAVISQKPSRDICQRGTSLTIQCQVDSQVTMMFWYRQQPGQSLTLIATANQGSEATYESGFVIDKFPISRPNLTFSTLTVSNMSPEDSSIYLCSVDRGDRGYGYTFGSGTRLTVV.

V and J are TRBV5-1 and TRBJ1-1; the match to TRBD1 covers 7 bases. This CDR3 is 11 amino acids long. Germline CDR1 reads SGHRS; CDR2 reads YFSETQ. V shed 6 bases, J shed 11 bases, and the junction held 7 bases outside the gene matches. The DNA for the CDR3 is TGCGCCAGCAACCGACAGGGAGAGGCTTTCTTT. It yields the protein CASNRQGEAFF.

The chain employs TRBV29-1 and TRBJ2-3; 13 bases line up with TRBD2. Germline V gene data show CDR1 as SQVTM and CDR2 as ANQGSEA. The trim removed 3 bases at V and 4 bases at J, leaving 4 bases unmatched. The CDR3 sequence is 15 residues long. CDR3 nucleotide sequence: TGCAGCGTTGACAGGACTAGCGGGAGCCCAGATACGCAGTATTTT. Amino acids: CSVDRTSGSPDTQYF.

V gene TRBV7-9 combines with J gene TRBJ1-1, with D possibly TRBD1 on 5 matching bases. Germline loops: CDR1 SEHNR, CDR2 FQNEAQ (reference sequence). This CDR3 has 15 amino acids. The V gene lost 6 bases and the J gene lost 5 bases, with 19 bases spanning the gap. The CDR3 protein is CASSNSMGRGTEAFF. CDR3 in DNA: TGTGCCAGCAGTAATAGTATGGGGCGAGGGACTGAAGCTTTCTTT.

The chain recombines TRBV6-5 with TRBJ2-7, with unresolved D. CDR1 is MNHEY, CDR2 SVGAGI, per germline. The CDR3 loop spans 13 amino acids. V dropped 4 bases and J dropped 2 bases, with 9 bases sitting between them. The CDR3 protein is CASSSGTPYEQYF. CDR3 DNA: TGTGCCAGCAGTTCCGGAACTCCCTACGAGCAGTACTTC.

The chain recombines TRBV27 with TRBJ1-2; 7 nucleotides line up with TRBD1. J was trimmed by 4 bases and V by 4 bases; bases with no gene match: 9. The CDR3 is made up of 15 amino acids. Looked up from germline, CDR1 is MNHEY and CDR2 is SMNVEV (reference sequence). DNA for the CDR3: TGTGCCAGCAGTTCCCGACAGGGCGGGACCTATGGCTACACCTTC. Its translation is CASSSRQGGTYGYTF.

There are a few counts of this clone. This sequence joins TRBV19 and TRBJ2-1; 9 nucleotides agree with TRBD2. The trim removed 0 bases at V and 4 bases at J, leaving 10 bases unmatched. Germline-derived CDR1 and CDR2 are LNHDA and SQIVND (reference sequence). The CDR3 contains 18 residues. The CDR3 nucleotides read TGTGCCAGTAGTATAGATCTGGGCTTAGCGGGAGAGTACAATGAGCAGTTCTTC. Its translation: CASSIDLGLAGEYNEQFF.

The chain joins TRBV29-1 to TRBJ2-7, with 8 bases fitting TRBD2. Trimming cost V 0 bases and J 2 bases; bases outside gene matches: 3. The CDR3 consists of 14 residues. The germline CDR1 and CDR2 sequences are SQVTM and ANQGSEA. The CDR3 region is CSVEEGTSTYEQYF. The CDR3 DNA reads as TGCAGCGTTGAAGAGGGGACTAGTACCTACGAGCAGTACTTC.

V usage is TRBV6-5 and J usage is TRBJ1-2; 7 nucleotides agree with TRBD1. Germline assignment: CDR1 MNHEY and CDR2 SVGAGI. V dropped 0 bases and J dropped 3; count of bases not matched to a gene: 4. The CDR3 spans 15 residues. In DNA form, the CDR3 reads TGTGCCAGCAGTTACTCGGGGGACAGTCACTATGGCTACACCTTC. Protein: CASSYSGDSHYGYTF.

This chain uses TRBV7-4 with TRBJ1-2, with D unresolved. Trimming took off 4 bases at V and 3 bases at J, with 15 bases between the two ends. Germline values: CDR1 SGHVT, CDR2 SQSDAQ. The CDR3 runs to 15 residues. As DNA, the CDR3 is TGTGCCAGCAGCTGGAGGGCCAAAATGTACTATGGCTACACCTTC. Protein sequence: CASSWRAKMYYGYTF.

The chain employs TRBV19 and TRBJ2-1; D is undetermined. CDR1 is LNHDA and CDR2 is SQIVND in the germline V gene (reference sequence). V dropped 10 bases and J dropped 8 bases, with 12 bases sitting between them. The CDR3 length is 11 residues. The CDR3 spells CATRSLHEQFF. The CDR3 nucleotides are TGTGCCACCCGGAGCCTGCATGAGCAGTTCTTC.

The chain uses TRBV2 and TRBJ2-1; D may be TRBD2 (6 bases). From germline, CDR1 is SNHLY and CDR2 FYNNEI. The V and J ends lost 4 bases and 7 bases respectively, with 14 bases between them. CDR3 length equals 14 residues. The DNA of the CDR3 is TGTGCCAGCAGTGGGGCCCGGGGGTGGAATGAGCAGTTCTTC. Residues: CASSGARGWNEQFF.

The V call is TRBV7-9, the J call TRBJ2-1; 7 bases fit TRBD2. Germline CDR1 reads SEHNR; CDR2 reads FQNEAQ (reference sequence). CDR3 length equals 15 residues. Unmatched junction bases numbered 4, after V lost 5 bases and J lost 0 bases. The CDR3 loop reads CASSPTSRSYNEQFF. CDR3 in DNA: TGTGCCAGCAGCCCGACTAGCCGCTCCTACAATGAGCAGTTCTTC.

The V and J genes are TRBV27 and TRBJ2-3; D is unclear. Per the germline V gene, CDR1 is MNHEY and CDR2 is SMNVEV (reference sequence). Trimming shortened V by 8 bases and J by 1 base, and 7 bases separated the two germline ends. The CDR3 covers 12 residues. The CDR3 spells CASEDGTDTQYF. The CDR3, as DNA: TGTGCCAGCGAGGACGGCACAGATACGCAGTATTTT.

This clone was recorded once. J is TRBJ2-2 and V is TRBV30, with 9 bases fitting TRBD1. J was trimmed by 3 bases and V by 5 bases; bases with no gene match: 7. Germline V gives CDR1 GTSNPN, CDR2 SVGIG (reference sequence). The CDR3 is 15 residues long. The CDR3 nucleotides read TGTGCCTGGGACTTCGGGACAGGGTACACCGGGGAGCTGTTTTTT. Translation gives CAWDFGTGYTGELFF.

The gene calls are TRBV6-9 and TRBJ2-6; TRBD1 is a possible D gene (5 bases). CDR1 MNHGY and CDR2 SVAAGI come from the germline V gene. This CDR3 is 14 amino acids long. V was cut by 5 bases and J by 5 bases, with 10 bases left in between. CDR3 in DNA: TGTGCCAGCAGTGGACAAAGTCGGGCCAACGTCCTGACTTTC. Translating it yields CASSGQSRANVLTF.

The chain uses TRBV10-3 and TRBJ2-1, with a weak D call TRBD2 (6 bases). Germline lookup yields CDR1 ENHRY and CDR2 SYGVKD. This CDR3 is built from 19 residues. V lost 10 bases and J lost 4, with 32 bases in between. CDR3 nucleotide sequence: TGTGCCACCCGCTCCCATCGGGAGACCCTTGGGGATCTTTACAATGAGCAGTTCTTC. It encodes CATRSHRETLGDLYNEQFF.

V and J are TRBV30 and TRBJ2-7, with no clear D. Germline CDR1 and CDR2: GTSNPN and SVGIG (reference sequence). Trimming left V 0 bases short and J 2 bases short, with 14 bases between. The CDR3 contains 15 residues. CDR3 loop: CAWSVEETITYEQYF. In DNA form, the CDR3 reads TGTGCCTGGAGTGTGGAAGAAACGATAACCTACGAGCAGTACTTC.

This sequence joins TRBV5-1 and TRBJ2-2; 7 nucleotides line up with TRBD2. The germline V gene encodes CDR1 SGHRS and CDR2 YFSETQ. This CDR3 is 16 amino acids long. The V segment lost 5 bases and the J segment 6 bases; nucleotides outside the gene matches: 13. Written as DNA, the CDR3 is TGCGCCAGCAGTCATCTCGGGCTAGCGGTCGCCGGGGAGCTGTTTTTT. Amino acid sequence: CASSHLGLAVAGELFF.

The rearrangement uses TRBV5-6 and TRBJ2-1; D remains ambiguous. The germline V and J ends were trimmed by 0 bases and 7 bases, with 14 bases remaining between them. This CDR3 has 15 residues. CDR1 is SGHDT and CDR2 is YYEEEE in the germline V gene. The CDR3 nucleotides are TGTGCCAGCAGCTTGGTAGCCTACGCAACAAATGAGCAGTTCTTC. Translated: CASSLVAYATNEQFF.

The chain is built from TRBV19 and TRBJ2-1; no clear D. The CDR3 length is 14 residues. Germline lookup yields CDR1 LNHDA and CDR2 SQIVND (reference sequence). V dropped 5 bases and J dropped 7 bases, with 15 bases sitting between them. The CDR3 here is CASSYPQEWNEQFF. As DNA, the CDR3 is TGTGCCAGTAGTTACCCTCAGGAGTGGAATGAGCAGTTCTTC.

The chain couples TRBV9 to TRBJ1-2, with 9 bases aligning to TRBD1. The CDR3 is 12 amino acids. V shed 7 bases, J shed 4 bases, and the junction held 2 bases outside the gene matches. CDR1 and CDR2 from the germline V gene are SGDLS and YYNGEE. CDR3 bases: TGTGCCAGCCGGGACAGGGTCTATGGCTACACCTTC. This encodes CASRDRVYGYTF.

J is TRBJ2-1 and V is TRBV15; D is perhaps TRBD2 (5 bases). The germline V gene encodes CDR1 LNHNV and CDR2 YYDKDF (reference sequence). CDR3 length: 12 residues. With 1 base removed from V and 9 bases from J, the gap between germline ends came to 7 bases. The CDR3 region has the DNA TGTGCCACCAGCAGAGTGAGCGGTGAGCAGTTCTTC. Its translation is CATSRVSGEQFF.